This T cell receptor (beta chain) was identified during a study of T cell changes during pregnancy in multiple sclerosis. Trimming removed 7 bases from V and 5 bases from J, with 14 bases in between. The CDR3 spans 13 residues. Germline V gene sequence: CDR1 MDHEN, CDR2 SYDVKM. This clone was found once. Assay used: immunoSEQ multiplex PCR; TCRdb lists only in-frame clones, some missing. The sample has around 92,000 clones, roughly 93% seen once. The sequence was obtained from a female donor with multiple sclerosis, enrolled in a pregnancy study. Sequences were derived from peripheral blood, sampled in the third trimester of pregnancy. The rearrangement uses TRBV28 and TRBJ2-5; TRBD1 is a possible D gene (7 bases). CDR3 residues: CASIPGGRETQYF. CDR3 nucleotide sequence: TGTGCCAGCATCCCAGGGGGGCGCGAGACCCAGTACTTC.